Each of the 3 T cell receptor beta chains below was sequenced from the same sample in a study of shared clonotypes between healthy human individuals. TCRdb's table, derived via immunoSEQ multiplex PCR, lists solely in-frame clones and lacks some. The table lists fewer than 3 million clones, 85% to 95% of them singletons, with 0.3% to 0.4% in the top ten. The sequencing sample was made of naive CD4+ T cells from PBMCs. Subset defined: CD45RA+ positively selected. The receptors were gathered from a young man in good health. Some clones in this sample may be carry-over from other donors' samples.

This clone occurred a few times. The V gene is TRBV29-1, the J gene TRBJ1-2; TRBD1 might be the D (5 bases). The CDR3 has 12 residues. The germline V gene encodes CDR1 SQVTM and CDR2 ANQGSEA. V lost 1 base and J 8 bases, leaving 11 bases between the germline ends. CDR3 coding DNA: TGCAGCGTTGAAGCATCCAGGGAGGGCTACACCTTC. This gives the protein CSVEASREGYTF. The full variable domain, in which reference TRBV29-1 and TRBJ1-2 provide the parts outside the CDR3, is SAVISQKPSRDICQRGTSLTIQCQVDSQVTMMFWYRQQPGQSLTLIATANQGSEATYESGFVIDKFPISRPNLTFSTLTVSNMSPEDSSIYLCSVEASREGYTFGSGTRLTVV.

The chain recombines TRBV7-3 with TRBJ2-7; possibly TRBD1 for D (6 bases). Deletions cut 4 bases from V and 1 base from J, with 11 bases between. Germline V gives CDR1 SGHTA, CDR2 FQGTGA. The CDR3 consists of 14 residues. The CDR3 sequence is CASSSDSSSYEQYF. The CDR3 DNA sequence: TGTGCCAGCAGCTCGGACAGCTCATCCTACGAGCAGTACTTC.

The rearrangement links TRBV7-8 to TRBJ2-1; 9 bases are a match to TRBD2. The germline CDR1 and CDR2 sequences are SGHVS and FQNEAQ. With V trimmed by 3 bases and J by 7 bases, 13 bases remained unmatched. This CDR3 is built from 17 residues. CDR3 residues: CASSFQGSGRSRNEQFF. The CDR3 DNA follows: TGTGCCAGCAGCTTCCAGGGTAGCGGGAGATCGCGGAATGAGCAGTTCTTC.